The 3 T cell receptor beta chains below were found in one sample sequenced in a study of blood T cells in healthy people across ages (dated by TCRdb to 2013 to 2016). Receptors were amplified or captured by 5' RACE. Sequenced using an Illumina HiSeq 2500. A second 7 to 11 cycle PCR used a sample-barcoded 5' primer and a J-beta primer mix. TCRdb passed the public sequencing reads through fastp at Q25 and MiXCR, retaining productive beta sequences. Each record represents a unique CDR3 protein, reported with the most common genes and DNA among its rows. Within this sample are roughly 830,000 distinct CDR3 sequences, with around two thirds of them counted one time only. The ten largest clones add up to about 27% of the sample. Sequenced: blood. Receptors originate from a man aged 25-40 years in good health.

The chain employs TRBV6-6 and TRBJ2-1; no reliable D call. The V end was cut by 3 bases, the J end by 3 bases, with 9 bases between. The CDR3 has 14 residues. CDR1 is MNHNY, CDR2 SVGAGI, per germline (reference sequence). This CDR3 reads CASSYSKNYNEQFF. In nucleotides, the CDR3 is TGTGCCAGCAGTTATAGTAAGAACTACAATGAGCAGTTCTTC.

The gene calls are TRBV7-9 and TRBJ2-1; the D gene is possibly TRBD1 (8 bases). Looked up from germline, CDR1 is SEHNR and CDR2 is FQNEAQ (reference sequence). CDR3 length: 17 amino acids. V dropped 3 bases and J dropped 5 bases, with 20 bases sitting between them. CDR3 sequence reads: CASSFSMTGAGDNEQFF. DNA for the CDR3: TGTGCCAGCAGCTTTTCAATGACAGGGGCGGGGGACAATGAGCAGTTCTTC.

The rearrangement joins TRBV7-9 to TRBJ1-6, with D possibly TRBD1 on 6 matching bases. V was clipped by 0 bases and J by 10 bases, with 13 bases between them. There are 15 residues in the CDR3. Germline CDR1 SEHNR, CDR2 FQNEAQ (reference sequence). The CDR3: CASSLASGGASPLHF. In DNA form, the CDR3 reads TGTGCCAGCAGCTTAGCAAGTGGGGGGGCCTCACCCCTCCACTTT.